The T cell receptor beta chain under discussion was sequenced for a study of CD8 T cells in Susac syndrome. This clonotype was picked up one time. Purification of the CD8+ and CD4+ T cells relied on negative isolation, and TEMRA cells underwent FACS enrichment. RNA amounts of roughly 0.5 to 1 ug underwent reverse transcription with random hexamers. The immunoSEQ assay covered 54 Vbeta and 13 Jbeta segments for CDR3. TCRdb re-derived calls from the immunoSEQ multiplex PCR reads in MiXCR, one entry per CDR3 protein. Of a few hundred thousand distinct CDR3 sequences in the sample, about 93% are singletons; the top ten hold around 0.07%. Sequencing was performed on CD4+ T cells from PBMCs. The receptor was derived from a human donor with multiple sclerosis.

The CDR3 DNA is TGTGCCGGCCGGACTATTGATACGCAGTATTTT. Amino acids: CAGRTIDTQYF. The genes are TRBV21-1 and TRBJ2-3; the listed D gene, TRBD2, was not tested against the DNA. TRBV21-1 is a documented pseudogene. The CDR3 is made up of 11 amino acids.